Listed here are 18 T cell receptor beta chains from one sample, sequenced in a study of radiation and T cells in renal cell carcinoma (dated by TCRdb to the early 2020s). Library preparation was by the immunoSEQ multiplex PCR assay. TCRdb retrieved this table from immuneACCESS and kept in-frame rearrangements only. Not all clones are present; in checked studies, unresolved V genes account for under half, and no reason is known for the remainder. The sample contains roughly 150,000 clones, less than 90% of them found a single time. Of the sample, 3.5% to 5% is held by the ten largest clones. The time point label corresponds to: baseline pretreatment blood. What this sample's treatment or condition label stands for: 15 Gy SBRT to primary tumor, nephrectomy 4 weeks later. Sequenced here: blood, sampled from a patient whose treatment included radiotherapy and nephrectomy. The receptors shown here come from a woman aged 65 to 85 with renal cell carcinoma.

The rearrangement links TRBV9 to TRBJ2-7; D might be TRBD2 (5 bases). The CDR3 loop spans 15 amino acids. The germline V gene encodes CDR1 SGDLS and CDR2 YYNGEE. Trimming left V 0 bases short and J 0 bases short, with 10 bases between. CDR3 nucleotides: TGTGCCAGCAGCGTAGTTGAGCGGAGCTCCTACGAGCAGTACTTC. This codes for CASSVVERSSYEQYF.

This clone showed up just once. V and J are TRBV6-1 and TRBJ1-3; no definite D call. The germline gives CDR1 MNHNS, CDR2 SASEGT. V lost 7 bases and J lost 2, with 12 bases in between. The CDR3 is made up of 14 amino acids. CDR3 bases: TGTGCCAGCACCGAGGGTGGCACTGGAAACACCATATATTTT. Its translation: CASTEGGTGNTIYF.

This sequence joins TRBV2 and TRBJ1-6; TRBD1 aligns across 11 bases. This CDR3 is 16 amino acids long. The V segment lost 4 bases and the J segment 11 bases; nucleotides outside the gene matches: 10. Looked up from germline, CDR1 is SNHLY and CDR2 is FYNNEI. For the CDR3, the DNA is TGTGCCAGCAGTGCCCCCCGGACAGGGGGCACCCCACCCCTCCACTTT. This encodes CASSAPRTGGTPPLHF. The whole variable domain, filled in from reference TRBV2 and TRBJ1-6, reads EPEVTQTPSHQVTQMGQEVILRCVPISNHLYFYWYRQILGQKVEFLVSFYNNEISEKSEIFDDQFSVERPDGSNFTLKIRSTKLEDSAMYFCASSAPRTGGTPPLHFGNGTRLTVT.

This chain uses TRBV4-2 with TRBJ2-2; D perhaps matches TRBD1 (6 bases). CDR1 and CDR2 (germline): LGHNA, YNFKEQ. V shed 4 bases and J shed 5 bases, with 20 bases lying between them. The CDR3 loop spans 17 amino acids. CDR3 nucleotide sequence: TGTGCCAGCAGCCTTCGGACCCAAAGGGGGTCTACCGGGGAGCTGTTTTTT. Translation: CASSLRTQRGSTGELFF.

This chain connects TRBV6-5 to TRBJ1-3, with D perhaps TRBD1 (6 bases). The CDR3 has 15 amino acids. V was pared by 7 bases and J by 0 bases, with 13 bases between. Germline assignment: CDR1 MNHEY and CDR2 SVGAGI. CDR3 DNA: TGTGCCAGCAAGGGGGGACTTACCTCTGGAAACACCATATATTTT. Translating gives CASKGGLTSGNTIYF.

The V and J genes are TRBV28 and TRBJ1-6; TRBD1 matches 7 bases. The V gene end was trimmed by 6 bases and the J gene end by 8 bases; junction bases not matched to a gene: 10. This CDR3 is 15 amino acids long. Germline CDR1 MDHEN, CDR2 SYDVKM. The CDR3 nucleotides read TGTGCCAGCAGGCGACAGGGTGGATCAGATTCACCCCTCCACTTT. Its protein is CASRRQGGSDSPLHF.

CDR3 in amino acids: CASSFGLPGANVLTF. The CDR3 DNA reads as TGTGCCAGCAGTTTTGGACTTCCCGGGGCCAACGTCCTGACTTTC. V gene TRBV27 combines with J gene TRBJ2-6; D possibly corresponds to TRBD2 (5 bases). The CDR3 is 15 amino acids. In germline, CDR1 is MNHEY, CDR2 SMNVEV (reference sequence). The V end was cut by 3 bases, the J end by 4 bases, with 10 bases between. Looking up the rest from reference TRBV27 and TRBJ2-6 gives the full variable domain: EAQVTQNPRYLITVTGKKLTVTCSQNMNHEYMSWYRQDPGLGLRQIYYSMNVEVTDKGDVPEGYKVSRKEKRNFPLILESPSPNQTSLYFCASSFGLPGANVLTFGAGSRLTVL.

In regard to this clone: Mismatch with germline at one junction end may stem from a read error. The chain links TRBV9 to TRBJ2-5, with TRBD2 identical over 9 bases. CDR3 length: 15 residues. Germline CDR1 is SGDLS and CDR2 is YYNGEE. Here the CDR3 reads CASSVAGARWETQYF. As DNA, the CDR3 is TGTGCCAGCAGTGTAGCGGGGGCCCGCTGGGAGACCCAGTACTTC.

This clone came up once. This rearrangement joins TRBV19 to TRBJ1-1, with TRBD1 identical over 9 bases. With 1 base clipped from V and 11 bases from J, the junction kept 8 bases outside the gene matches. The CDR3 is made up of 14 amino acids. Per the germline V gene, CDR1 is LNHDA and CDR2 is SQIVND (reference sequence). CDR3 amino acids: CASSIGGTGRGAFF. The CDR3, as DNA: TGTGCCAGTAGTATAGGGGGGACAGGGAGAGGCGCTTTCTTT.

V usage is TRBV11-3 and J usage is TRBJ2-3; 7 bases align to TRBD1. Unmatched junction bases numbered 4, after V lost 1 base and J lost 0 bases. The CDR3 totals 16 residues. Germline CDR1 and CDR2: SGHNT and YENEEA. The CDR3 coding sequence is TGTGCCAGCAGCTTAGCGGGACAGAGTAGCACAGATACGCAGTATTTT. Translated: CASSLAGQSSTDTQYF.

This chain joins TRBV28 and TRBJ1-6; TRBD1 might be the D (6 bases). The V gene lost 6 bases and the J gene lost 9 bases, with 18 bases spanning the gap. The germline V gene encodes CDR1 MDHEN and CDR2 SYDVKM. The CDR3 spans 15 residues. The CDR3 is CASRQQGARGSPLHF. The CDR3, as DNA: TGTGCCAGCAGACAACAGGGAGCGCGAGGTTCACCCCTCCACTTT.

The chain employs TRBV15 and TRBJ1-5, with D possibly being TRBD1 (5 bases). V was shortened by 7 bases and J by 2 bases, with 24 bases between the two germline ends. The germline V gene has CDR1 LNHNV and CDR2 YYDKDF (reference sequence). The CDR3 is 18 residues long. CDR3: CATTPGRKSHRGNQPQHF. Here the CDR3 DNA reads TGTGCCACCACGCCGGGACGGAAATCGCATAGGGGCAATCAGCCCCAGCATTTT.

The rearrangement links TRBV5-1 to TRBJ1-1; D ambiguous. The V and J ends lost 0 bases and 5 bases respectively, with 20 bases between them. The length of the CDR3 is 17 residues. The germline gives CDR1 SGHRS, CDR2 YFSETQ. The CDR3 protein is CASSLAGYRELGTEAFF. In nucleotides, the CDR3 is TGCGCCAGCAGCTTGGCCGGGTATAGGGAGTTAGGAACTGAAGCTTTCTTT.

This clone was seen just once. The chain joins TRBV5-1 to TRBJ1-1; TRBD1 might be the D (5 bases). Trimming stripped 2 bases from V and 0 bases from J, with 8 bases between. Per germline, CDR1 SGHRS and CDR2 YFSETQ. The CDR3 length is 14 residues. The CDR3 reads CASSLGVMNTEAFF. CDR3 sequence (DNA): TGCGCCAGCAGCTTAGGGGTCATGAACACTGAAGCTTTCTTT.

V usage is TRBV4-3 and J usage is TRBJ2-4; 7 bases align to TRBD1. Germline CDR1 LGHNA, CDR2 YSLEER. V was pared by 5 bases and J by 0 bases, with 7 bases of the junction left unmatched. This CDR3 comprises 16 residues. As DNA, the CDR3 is TGCGCCAGCAGCACCGACAGGGCACTAGCCAAAAACATTCAGTACTTC. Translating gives CASSTDRALAKNIQYF.

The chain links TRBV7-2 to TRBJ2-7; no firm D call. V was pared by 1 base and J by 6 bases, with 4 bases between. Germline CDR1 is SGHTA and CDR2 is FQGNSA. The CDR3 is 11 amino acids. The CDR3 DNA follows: TGTGCCAGCAGCTTAGGGCTCGAGCAGTACTTC. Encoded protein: CASSLGLEQYF.

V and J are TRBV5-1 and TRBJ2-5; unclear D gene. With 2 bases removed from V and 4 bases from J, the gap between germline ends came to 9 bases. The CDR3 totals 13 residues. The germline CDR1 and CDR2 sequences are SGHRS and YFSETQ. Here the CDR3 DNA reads TGCGCCAGCAGCTTTGGGTCAGGAGAGACCCAGTACTTC. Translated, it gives CASSFGSGETQYF.

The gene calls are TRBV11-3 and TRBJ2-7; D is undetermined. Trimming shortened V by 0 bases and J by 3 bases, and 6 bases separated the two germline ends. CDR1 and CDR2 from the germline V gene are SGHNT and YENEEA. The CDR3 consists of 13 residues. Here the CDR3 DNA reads TGTGCCAGCAGCTTAGAAAGCCGCTACGAGCAGTACTTC. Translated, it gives CASSLESRYEQYF.